One T cell receptor beta chain is described in this entry. Antigen unknown. Looked up from germline, CDR1 is ENHRY and CDR2 is SYGVKD. The CDR3 extends over 14 amino acids. V lost 7 bases and J 6 bases, leaving 18 bases between the germline ends. This sample was included in a study of CD8+CD57+ T cells in acquired aplastic anemia. Notes on the study in general: Sharing between patients and controls was observed for twenty-nine CD8+ CDR3 sequences.

TCR beta VDJ and CDR3 profiles were obtained from a genomic DNA template. TCRdb called the reads again in MiXCR, with one record for every CDR3 protein. In the table there are approximately 200,000 distinct CDR3 sequences, 64% of which are singletons. Sequencing was performed on sorted CD4+, CD8+, or CD8+CD57+ T cells (not recorded which) from PBMCs. J is TRBJ1-1 and V is TRBV10-3; tentatively, D is TRBD1 (5 bases). The TCR originated in a human donor with severe aplastic anemia or a healthy control (not recorded which). This CDR3 reads CAITGGGGIAEAFF. DNA of the CDR3: TGTGCCATCACCGGGGGTGGGGGAATCGCTGAAGCTTTCTTT.